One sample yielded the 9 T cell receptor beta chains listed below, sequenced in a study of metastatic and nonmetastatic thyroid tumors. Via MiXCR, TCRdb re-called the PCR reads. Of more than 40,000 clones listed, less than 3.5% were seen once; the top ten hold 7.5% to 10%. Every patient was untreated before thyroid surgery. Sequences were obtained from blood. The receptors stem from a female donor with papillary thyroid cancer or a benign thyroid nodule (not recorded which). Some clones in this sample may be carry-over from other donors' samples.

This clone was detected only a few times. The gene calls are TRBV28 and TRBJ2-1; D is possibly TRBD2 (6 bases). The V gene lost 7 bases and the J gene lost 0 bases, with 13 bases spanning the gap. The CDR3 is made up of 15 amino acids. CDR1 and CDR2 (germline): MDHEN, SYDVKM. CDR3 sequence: CASTRLAYSYNEQFF. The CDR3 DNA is TGTGCCAGCACCCGCCTAGCGTACTCCTACAATGAGCAGTTCTTC. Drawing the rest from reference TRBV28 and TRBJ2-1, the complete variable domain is DVKVTQSSRYLVKRTGEKVFLECVQDMDHENMFWYRQDPGLGLRLIYFSYDVKMKEKGDIPEGYSVSREKKERFSLILESASTNQTSMYLCASTRLAYSYNEQFFGPGTRLTVL.

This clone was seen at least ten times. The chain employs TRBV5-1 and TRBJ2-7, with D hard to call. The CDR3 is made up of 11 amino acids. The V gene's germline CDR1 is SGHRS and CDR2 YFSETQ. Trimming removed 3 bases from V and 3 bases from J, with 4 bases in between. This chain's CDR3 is CASSSHYEQYF. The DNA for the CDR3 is TGCGCCAGCAGCTCCCACTACGAGCAGTACTTC.

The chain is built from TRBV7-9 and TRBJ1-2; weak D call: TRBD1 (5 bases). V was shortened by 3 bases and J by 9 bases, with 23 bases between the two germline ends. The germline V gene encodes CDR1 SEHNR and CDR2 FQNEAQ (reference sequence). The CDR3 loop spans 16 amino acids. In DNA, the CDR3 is TGTGCCAGCAGCTTGGGGGACGCCCTGCCCCTTGGCTGCTACACCTTC. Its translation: CASSLGDALPLGCYTF.

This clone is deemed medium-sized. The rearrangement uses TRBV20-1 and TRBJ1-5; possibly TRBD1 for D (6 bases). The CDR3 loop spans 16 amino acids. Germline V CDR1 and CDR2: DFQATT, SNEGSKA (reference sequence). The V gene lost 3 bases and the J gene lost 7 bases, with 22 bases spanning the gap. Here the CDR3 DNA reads TGCAGTGCTAGCGCGAGCCCCGGGACAAAGGACCAGCCCCAGCATTTT. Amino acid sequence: CSASASPGTKDQPQHF.

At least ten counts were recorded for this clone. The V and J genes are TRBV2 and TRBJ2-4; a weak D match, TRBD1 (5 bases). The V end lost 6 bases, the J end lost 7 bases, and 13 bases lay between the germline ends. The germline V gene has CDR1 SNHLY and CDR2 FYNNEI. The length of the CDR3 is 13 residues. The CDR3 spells CASSEQQGNIQYF. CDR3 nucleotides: TGTGCCAGCAGCGAGCAGCAGGGTAACATTCAGTACTTC.

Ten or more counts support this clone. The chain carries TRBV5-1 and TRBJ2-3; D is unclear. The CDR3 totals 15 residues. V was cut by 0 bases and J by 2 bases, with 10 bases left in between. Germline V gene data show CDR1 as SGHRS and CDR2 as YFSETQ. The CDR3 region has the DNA TGCGCCAGCAGCTTGGTTTCCCATTCCACAGATACGCAGTATTTT. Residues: CASSLVSHSTDTQYF.

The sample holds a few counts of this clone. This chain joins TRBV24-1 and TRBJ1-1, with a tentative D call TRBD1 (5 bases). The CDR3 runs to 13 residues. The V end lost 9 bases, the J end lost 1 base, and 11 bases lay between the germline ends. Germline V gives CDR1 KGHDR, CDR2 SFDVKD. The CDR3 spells CATGVGANTEAFF. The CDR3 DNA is TGTGCCACCGGGGTCGGGGCGAACACTGAAGCTTTCTTT.

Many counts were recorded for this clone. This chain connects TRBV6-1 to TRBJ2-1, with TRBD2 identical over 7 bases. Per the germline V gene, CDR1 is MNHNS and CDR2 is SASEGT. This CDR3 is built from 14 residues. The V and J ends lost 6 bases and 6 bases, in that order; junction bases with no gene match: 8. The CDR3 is CASSNIASGNEQFF. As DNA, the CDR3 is TGTGCCAGCAGCAATATTGCTAGCGGCAATGAGCAGTTCTTC.

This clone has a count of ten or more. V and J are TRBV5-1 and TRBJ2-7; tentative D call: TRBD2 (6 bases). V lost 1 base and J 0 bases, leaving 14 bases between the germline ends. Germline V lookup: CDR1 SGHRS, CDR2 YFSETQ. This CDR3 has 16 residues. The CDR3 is CASSLFASVNSYEQYF. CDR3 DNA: TGCGCCAGCAGCTTGTTTGCTAGCGTAAACTCCTACGAGCAGTACTTC.